This TCR beta chain appears in the sequencing data of a study of blood T cell repertoires in COVID-19. On the study more broadly: Donors in the United States, Italy and Spain gave samples during acute or convalescent COVID-19. Sources were T cells, B-cell-depleted T cells, or PBMCs; the material itself was cDNA or gDNA.

Per the original methods: Amplification from reference gene primers served as the basis for estimated nucleated cell counts. Generated by immunoSEQ multiplex PCR, the TCRdb table keeps only in-frame clones and is missing some. For V, J and clone size, that table is used; D and trimming come from the DNA. The table shows approximately 85,000 clones, with roughly 89% occurring only once. Sequenced material: peripheral blood. This receptor was taken from a middle-aged man with acute or convalescent COVID-19.

In nucleotides, the CDR3 is TGTGCCAGCAGCCCCTCTACAGGGAGCTCTGGAAACACCATATATTTT. Protein sequence: CASSPSTGSSGNTIYF. V is TRBV7-9 and J is TRBJ1-3; possible D gene TRBD1, 6 bases. The CDR3 extends over 16 amino acids. The germline gives CDR1 SEHNR, CDR2 FQNEAQ (reference sequence). V was shortened by 5 bases and J by 0 bases, with 14 bases between the two germline ends.